This T cell receptor (beta chain) came from a study of blood T cells in healthy people across ages. Findings and limits, study-wide: CMV status of donors was unknown, possibly confounding expanded clonotype changes. Aged donors had fewer naive CD4+ cells and lower diversity than long-lived donors.

This clonotype appeared a few times. Antigen unknown. Through a sample-barcoded 5' primer and a J-beta primer mix, a second PCR was run for roughly 7 to 11 cycles. A template-switch adaptor that had 12 random nucleotides put a tag on each cDNA molecule. TCRdb fed the 5' RACE reads into MiXCR, producing one record per CDR3 protein. The sample holds hundreds of thousands of distinct CDR3 sequences, approximately 25% seen once. Around 10 milliliters of peripheral blood were drawn from each donor. The V gene's germline CDR1 is SGHRS and CDR2 YFSETQ. The CDR3 is 13 amino acids. The same sample was also studied in work on T cells of mothers and their children.

The sample comprised blood. The chain is built from TRBV5-1 and TRBJ2-7; D perhaps matches TRBD1 (6 bases). The DNA end lines up better with TRBJ2-5; the J call may be wrong. The sequence was collected from a boy aged 5-17 years in good health. The CDR3, as DNA: TGCGCCAGCACCAGGGGTGATGGGGAGACCCAGTACTTC. Its protein is CASTRGDGETQYF.